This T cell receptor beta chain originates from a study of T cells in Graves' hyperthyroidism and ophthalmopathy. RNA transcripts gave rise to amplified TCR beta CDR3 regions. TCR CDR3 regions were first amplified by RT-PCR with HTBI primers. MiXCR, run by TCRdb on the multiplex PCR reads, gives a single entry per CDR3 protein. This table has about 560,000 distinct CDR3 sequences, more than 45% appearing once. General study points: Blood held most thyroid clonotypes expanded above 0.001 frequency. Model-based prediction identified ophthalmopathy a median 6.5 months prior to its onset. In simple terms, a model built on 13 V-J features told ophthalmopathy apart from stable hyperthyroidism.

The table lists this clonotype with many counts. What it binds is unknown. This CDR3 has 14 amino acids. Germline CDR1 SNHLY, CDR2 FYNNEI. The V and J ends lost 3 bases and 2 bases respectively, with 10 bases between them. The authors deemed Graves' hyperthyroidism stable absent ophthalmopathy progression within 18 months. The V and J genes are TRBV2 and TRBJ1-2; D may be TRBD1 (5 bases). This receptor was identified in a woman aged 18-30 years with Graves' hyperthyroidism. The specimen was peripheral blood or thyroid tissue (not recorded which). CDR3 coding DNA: TGTGCCAGCAGTGATAAACGGGACAACTATGGCTACACCTTC. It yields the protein CASSDKRDNYGYTF.